The T cell receptor (beta chain) described here comes from a study of control samples from healthy donors and cancer patients. Measured with immunoSEQ multiplex PCR; TCRdb has only the in-frame clones, and not every one. Among 150,000 to 200,000 clones listed, 91% were seen once. This clone was observed a single time. The CDR3 length is 15 residues. Germline CDR1 and CDR2: SNHLY and FYNNEI. Trimming cost V 5 bases and J 10 bases; bases outside gene matches: 13. The sample was blood. The rearrangement links TRBV2 to TRBJ2-1, with 8 nucleotides matching TRBD2. This clonotype was obtained from a young woman in good health. CDR3 protein: CASSYLAGGAKEQFF. The CDR3 nucleotides are TGTGCCAGCAGTTATCTAGCGGGTGGGGCCAAGGAGCAGTTCTTC.